This TCR beta chain was observed in a study of blood T cell repertoires in COVID-19. The repertoire was sequenced with immunoSEQ multiplex PCR; TCRdb's copy has only in-frame clones and lacks some. Found here are over 250,000 clones, around 89% of them singletons; the top ten hold 2.4%. The CDR3 extends over 15 amino acids. The V gene lost 3 bases and the J gene lost 3 bases, with 15 bases spanning the gap. Looked up from germline, CDR1 is KGHSH and CDR2 is LQKENI. This chain uses TRBV18 with TRBJ2-7; weak D call: TRBD2 (6 bases). This TCR came from a woman under 30 who had recovered from COVID-19. Source material: PBMCs or T cells enriched from blood (not recorded which). The CDR3: CASSPGTVLVYEQYF. CDR3 DNA: TGTGCCAGCTCACCGGGGACTGTACTGGTCTACGAGCAGTACTTC. The variable domain in full, with the rest retrieved from reference TRBV18 and TRBJ2-7, is NAGVMQNPRHLVRRRGQEARLRCSPMKGHSHVYWYRQLPEEGLKFMVYLQKENIIDESGMPKERFSAEFPKEGPSILRIQQVVRGDSAAYFCASSPGTVLVYEQYFGPGTRLTVT.